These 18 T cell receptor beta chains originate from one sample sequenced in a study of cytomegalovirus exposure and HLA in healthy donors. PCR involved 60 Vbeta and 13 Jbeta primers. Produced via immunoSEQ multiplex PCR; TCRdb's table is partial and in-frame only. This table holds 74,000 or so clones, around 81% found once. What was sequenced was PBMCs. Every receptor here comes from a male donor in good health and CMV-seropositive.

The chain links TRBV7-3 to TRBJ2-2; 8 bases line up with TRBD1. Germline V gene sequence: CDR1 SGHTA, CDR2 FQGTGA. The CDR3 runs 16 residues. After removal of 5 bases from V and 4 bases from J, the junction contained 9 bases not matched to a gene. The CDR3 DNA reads TGTGCCAGCAGCGCCTCCAGGGGGCGGTTCACCGGGGAGCTGTTTTTT. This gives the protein CASSASRGRFTGELFF. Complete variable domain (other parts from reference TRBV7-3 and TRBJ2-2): GAGVSQTPSNKVTEKGKYVELRCDPISGHTALYWYRQSLGQGPEFLIYFQGTGAADDSGLPNDRFFAVRPEGSVSTLKIQRTERGDSAVYLCASSASRGRFTGELFFGEGSRLTVL.

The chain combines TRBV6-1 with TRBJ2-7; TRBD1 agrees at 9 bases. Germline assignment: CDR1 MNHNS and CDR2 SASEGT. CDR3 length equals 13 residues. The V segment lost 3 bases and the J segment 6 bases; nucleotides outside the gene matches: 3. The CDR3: CASSEGQGAEQYF. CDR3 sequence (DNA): TGTGCCAGCAGTGAGGGACAGGGTGCCGAGCAGTACTTC.

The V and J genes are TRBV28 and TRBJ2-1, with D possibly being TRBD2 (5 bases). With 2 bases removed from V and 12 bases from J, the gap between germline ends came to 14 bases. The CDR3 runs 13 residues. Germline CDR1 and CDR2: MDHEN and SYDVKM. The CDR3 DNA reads TGTGCCAGCAGTTTACCCGGCGGGTTTAGGCAGTTCTTC. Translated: CASSLPGGFRQFF.

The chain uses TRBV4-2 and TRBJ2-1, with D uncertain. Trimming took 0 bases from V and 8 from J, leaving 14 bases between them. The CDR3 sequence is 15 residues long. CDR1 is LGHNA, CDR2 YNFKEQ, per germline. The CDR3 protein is CASSQELFFIDEQFF. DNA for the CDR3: TGTGCCAGCAGCCAAGAACTGTTTTTCATCGATGAGCAGTTCTTC.

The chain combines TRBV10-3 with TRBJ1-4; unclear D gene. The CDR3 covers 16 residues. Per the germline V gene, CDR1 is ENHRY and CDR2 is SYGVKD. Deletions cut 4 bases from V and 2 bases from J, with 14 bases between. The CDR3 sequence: CAISVRPTGTNEKLFF. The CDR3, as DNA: TGTGCCATCAGTGTACGTCCGACGGGGACTAATGAAAAACTGTTTTTT.

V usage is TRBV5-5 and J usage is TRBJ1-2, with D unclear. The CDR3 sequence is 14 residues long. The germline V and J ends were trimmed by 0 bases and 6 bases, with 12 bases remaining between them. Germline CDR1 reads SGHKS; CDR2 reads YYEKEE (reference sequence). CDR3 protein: CASSLDGEGDGYTF. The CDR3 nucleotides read TGTGCCAGCAGCTTGGATGGGGAGGGCGATGGCTACACCTTC. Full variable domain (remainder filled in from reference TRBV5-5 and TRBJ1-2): DAGVTQSPTHLIKTRGQQVTLRCSPISGHKSVSWYQQVLGQGPQFIFQYYEKEERGRGNFPDRFSARQFPNYSSELNVNALLLGDSALYLCASSLDGEGDGYTFGSGTRLTVV.

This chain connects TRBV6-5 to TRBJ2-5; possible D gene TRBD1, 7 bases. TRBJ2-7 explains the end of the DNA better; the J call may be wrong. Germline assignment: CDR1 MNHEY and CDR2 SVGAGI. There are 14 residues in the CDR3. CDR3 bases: TGTGCCAGCAGACGCGGGACAGACCTCTACGAGCAGTACTTC. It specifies CASRRGTDLYEQYF.

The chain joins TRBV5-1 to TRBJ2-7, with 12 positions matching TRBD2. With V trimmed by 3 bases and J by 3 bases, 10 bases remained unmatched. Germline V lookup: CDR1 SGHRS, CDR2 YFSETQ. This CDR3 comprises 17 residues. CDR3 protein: CASSSRGLAGTHYEQYF. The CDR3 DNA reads TGCGCCAGCAGCTCCCGAGGACTAGCGGGGACCCACTACGAGCAGTACTTC.

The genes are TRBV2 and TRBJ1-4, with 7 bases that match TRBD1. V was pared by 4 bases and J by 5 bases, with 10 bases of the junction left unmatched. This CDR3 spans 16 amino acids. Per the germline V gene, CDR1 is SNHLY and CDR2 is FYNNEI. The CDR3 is CASSALDRVLNEKLFF. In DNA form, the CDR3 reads TGTGCCAGCAGTGCCTTAGACAGGGTATTAAATGAAAAACTGTTTTTT.

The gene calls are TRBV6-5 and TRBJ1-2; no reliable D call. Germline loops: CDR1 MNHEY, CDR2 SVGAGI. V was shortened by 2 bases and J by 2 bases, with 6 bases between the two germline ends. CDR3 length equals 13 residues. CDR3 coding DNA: TGTGCCAGCAGTTACGGCGGGAACTATGGCTACACCTTC. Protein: CASSYGGNYGYTF.

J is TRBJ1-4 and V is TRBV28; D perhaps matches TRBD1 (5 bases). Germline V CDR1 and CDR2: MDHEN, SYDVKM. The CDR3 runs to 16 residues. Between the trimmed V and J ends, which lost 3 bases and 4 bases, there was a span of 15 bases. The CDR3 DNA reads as TGTGCCAGCAGTTTTTATCTCGACAGACGTAATGAAAAACTGTTTTTT. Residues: CASSFYLDRRNEKLFF.

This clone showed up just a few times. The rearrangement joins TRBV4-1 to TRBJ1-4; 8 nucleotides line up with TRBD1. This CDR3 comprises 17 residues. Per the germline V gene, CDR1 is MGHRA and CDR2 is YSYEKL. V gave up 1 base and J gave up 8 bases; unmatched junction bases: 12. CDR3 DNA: TGCGCCAGCAGCCAAGTTGGGAGTGACAGGGGTGGAGAAAAACTGTTTTTT. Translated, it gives CASSQVGSDRGGEKLFF.

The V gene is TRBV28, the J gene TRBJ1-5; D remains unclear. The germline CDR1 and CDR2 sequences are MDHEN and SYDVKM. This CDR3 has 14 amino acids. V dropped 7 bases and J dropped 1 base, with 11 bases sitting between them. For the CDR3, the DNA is TGTGCCAGCAAGACCCCGGGGAGCAATCAGCCCCAGCATTTT. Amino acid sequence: CASKTPGSNQPQHF.

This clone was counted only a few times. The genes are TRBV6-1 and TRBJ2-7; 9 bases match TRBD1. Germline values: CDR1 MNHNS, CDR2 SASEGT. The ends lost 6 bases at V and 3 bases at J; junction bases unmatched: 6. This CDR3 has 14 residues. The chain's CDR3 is CASSLGQGGYEQYF. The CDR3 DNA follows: TGTGCCAGCAGCCTGGGACAGGGAGGCTACGAGCAGTACTTC.

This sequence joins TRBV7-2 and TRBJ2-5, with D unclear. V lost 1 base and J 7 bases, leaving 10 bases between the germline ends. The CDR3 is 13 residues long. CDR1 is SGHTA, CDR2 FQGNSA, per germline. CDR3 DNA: TGTGCCAGCAGCTTAGTGAGCGTACCGACCCAGTACTTC. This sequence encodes CASSLVSVPTQYF.

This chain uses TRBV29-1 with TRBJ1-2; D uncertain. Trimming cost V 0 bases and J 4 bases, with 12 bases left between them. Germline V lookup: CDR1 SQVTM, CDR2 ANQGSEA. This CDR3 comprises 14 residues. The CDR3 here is CSVEELDRLYGYTF. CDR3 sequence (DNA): TGCAGCGTTGAAGAGTTAGATCGCCTCTATGGCTACACCTTC.

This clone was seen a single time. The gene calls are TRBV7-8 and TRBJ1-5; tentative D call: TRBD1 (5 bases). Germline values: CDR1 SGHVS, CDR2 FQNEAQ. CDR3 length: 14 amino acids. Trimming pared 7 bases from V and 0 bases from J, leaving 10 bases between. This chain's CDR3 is CASKGPNSNQPQHF. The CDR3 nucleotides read TGTGCCAGCAAGGGGCCTAATAGCAATCAGCCCCAGCATTTT.

The chain's CDR3 is CAISVGTGGNYGYTF. Here the CDR3 DNA reads TGTGCCATCAGTGTTGGGACAGGGGGGAACTATGGCTACACCTTC. The V gene is TRBV10-3, the J gene TRBJ1-2; 11 nucleotides align to TRBD1. The V gene's germline CDR1 is ENHRY and CDR2 SYGVKD. Unmatched junction bases numbered 3, after V lost 4 bases and J lost 2 bases. There are 15 residues in the CDR3.